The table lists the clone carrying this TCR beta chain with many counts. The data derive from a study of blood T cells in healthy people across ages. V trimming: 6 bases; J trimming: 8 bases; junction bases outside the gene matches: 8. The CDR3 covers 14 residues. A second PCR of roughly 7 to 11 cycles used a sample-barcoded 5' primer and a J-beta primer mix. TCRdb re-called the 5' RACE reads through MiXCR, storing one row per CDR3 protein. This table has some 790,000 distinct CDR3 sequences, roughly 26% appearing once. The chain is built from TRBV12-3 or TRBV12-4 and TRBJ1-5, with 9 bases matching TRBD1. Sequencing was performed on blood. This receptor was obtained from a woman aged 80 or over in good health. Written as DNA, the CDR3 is TGTGCCAGCAGCCCCGGACAGGGGTGGAAGCCCCAGCATTTT. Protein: CASSPGQGWKPQHF.